The 22 T cell receptor beta chains below come from one sample, sequenced in a study of post-analysis software for immune sequencing data. Study-level results: In patients, 4 to 6 TRBV segments were more frequent than in controls, with TRBV5-6, TRBV5-1 and TRBV20-1 among them.

No cognate antigen is known for these TCRs. The TCR beta cDNA libraries carried unique molecular identifiers. TCRdb re-called the PCR reads with MiXCR, one entry per CDR3 protein. The data contain about 810,000 distinct CDR3 sequences, approximately 57% of them singletons. Sequencing used blood. These receptors all stem from a girl between 10 and 17 years old with multiple sclerosis.

The genes are TRBV7-2 and TRBJ2-7; no firm D call. Germline V gene lookup returns CDR1 SGHTA and CDR2 FQGNSA. The ends were cut back, 3 bases at V and 2 bases at J, with 11 bases in the middle. The CDR3 extends over 14 amino acids. CDR3 DNA sequence: TGTGCCAGCAGCTTGGCAGCCACAACCTACGAGCAGTACTTC. This translates into CASSLAATTYEQYF. Filled out from reference TRBV7-2 and TRBJ2-7, the complete variable domain reads GAGVSQSPSNKVTEKGKDVELRCDPISGHTALYWYRQSLGQGLEFLIYFQGNSAPDKSGLPSDRFSAERTGGSVSTLTIQRTQQEDSAVYLCASSLAATTYEQYFGPGTRLTVT.

This clonotype has a handful of counts. The chain combines TRBV12-3 or TRBV12-4 with TRBJ2-5; 7 bases are a match to TRBD2. CDR3 size: 16 residues. V was clipped by 4 bases and J by 5 bases; unmatched bases: 13. This chain's CDR3 is CASSSSGGDLLETQYF. The CDR3 region has the DNA TGTGCCAGCAGTTCCTCTGGGGGGGACCTCCTGGAGACCCAGTACTTC.

The chain joins TRBV12-3 or TRBV12-4 to TRBJ2-3; 10 bases align to TRBD2. Trimming took 6 bases from V and 6 from J; bases not matched to a gene: 6. The CDR3 spans 14 residues. The CDR3 loop is CASRSSGGWDTQYF. In DNA form, the CDR3 reads TGTGCCAGCAGATCTAGCGGGGGTTGGGATACGCAGTATTTT.

This clonotype has just a few counts. The CDR3: CAITPATGASYNEQFF. The DNA for the CDR3 is TGTGCCATCACCCCAGCGACAGGGGCCTCCTACAATGAGCAGTTCTTC. The chain recombines TRBV10-3 with TRBJ2-1; 8 nucleotides line up with TRBD1. Germline CDR1 reads ENHRY; CDR2 reads SYGVKD. The CDR3 is 16 residues long. The V gene end was trimmed by 7 bases and the J gene end by 0 bases; junction bases not matched to a gene: 8.

The CDR3 is CASSPGQKNLETQYF. The DNA for the CDR3 is TGTGCCAGCAGCCCTGGACAGAAAAACCTGGAGACCCAGTACTTC. V is TRBV7-7 and J is TRBJ2-5, with D perhaps matching TRBD1 (6 bases). Germline CDR1 and CDR2: SSHAT and FNYEAQ (reference sequence). Between the trimmed V and J ends, which lost 5 bases and 5 bases, there was a span of 18 bases. This CDR3 region has 15 residues.

The chain couples TRBV15 to TRBJ1-5; D remains ambiguous. Germline V gives CDR1 LNHNV, CDR2 YYDKDF (reference sequence). CDR3 length equals 14 residues. Trimming pared 0 bases from V and 7 bases from J, leaving 10 bases between. This chain's CDR3 is CATSRDLGGQPQHF. DNA of the CDR3: TGTGCCACCAGCAGAGATCTCGGCGGACAGCCCCAGCATTTT.

The chain is built from TRBV30 and TRBJ2-3; 11 bases are shared with TRBD2. The CDR3 spans 15 residues. After removal of 3 bases from V and 2 bases from J, the junction contained 4 bases not matched to a gene. The germline V gene encodes CDR1 GTSNPN and CDR2 SVGIG (reference sequence). DNA for the CDR3: TGTGCCTGGAGCCGACTAGCGGGACCCACAGATACGCAGTATTTT. It translates to CAWSRLAGPTDTQYF.

The chain uses TRBV25-1 and TRBJ2-7; TRBD1 matches 10 bases. CDR1 and CDR2 (germline): MGHDK, SYGVNS. The CDR3 covers 13 residues. The V and J ends lost 8 bases and 4 bases, in that order; junction bases with no gene match: 5. The CDR3 sequence: CASSGQGRYEQYF. The CDR3, as DNA: TGTGCCAGCTCGGGACAGGGGCGGTACGAGCAGTACTTC.

The V and J genes are TRBV20-1 and TRBJ2-5; 11 nucleotides align to TRBD2. Trimming at V came to 5 bases and at J to 5 bases, leaving 10 bases not matched to a gene. Germline V lookup: CDR1 DFQATT, CDR2 SNEGSKA (reference sequence). The CDR3 has 15 amino acids. The CDR3 loop reads CSARGLAGGRETQYF. CDR3 nucleotides: TGCAGTGCTCGGGGCCTAGCGGGGGGCCGGGAGACCCAGTACTTC.

The chain employs TRBV6-5 and TRBJ2-5; D may be TRBD1 or TRBD2 (6 bases each). The J call may be faulty, since TRBJ2-7 better matches the DNA end. Germline CDR1 and CDR2: MNHEY and SVGAGI. This CDR3 is 15 amino acids long. CDR3 residues: CASSGGGTKIREQYF. Here the CDR3 DNA reads TGTGCCAGCAGTGGTGGAGGGACAAAGATCCGCGAGCAGTACTTC.

The chain combines TRBV5-1 with TRBJ1-2; D gene uncertain. The CDR3 sequence is 14 residues long. The germline CDR1 and CDR2 sequences are SGHRS and YFSETQ. V lost 0 bases and J lost 0, with 6 bases in between. The CDR3: CASSLGLTNYGYTF. The DNA of the CDR3 is TGCGCCAGCAGCTTGGGACTGACTAACTATGGCTACACCTTC. Complete variable domain (other parts from reference TRBV5-1 and TRBJ1-2): KAGVTQTPRYLIKTRGQQVTLSCSPISGHRSVSWYQQTPGQGLQFLFEYFSETQRNKGNFPGRFSGRQFSNSRSEMNVSTLELGDSALYLCASSLGLTNYGYTFGSGTRLTVV.

This clonotype was detected a few times. The J gene is TRBJ2-7, the V gene TRBV29-1; TRBD1 matches at 7 bases. This CDR3 has 12 amino acids. The J segment lost 2 bases and the V segment lost 7 bases, leaving 5 bases of the junction unmatched. CDR1 and CDR2 from the germline V gene are SQVTM and ANQGSEA. Written as DNA, the CDR3 is TGCAGCGGCGGGCAGGGGGCCTACGAGCAGTACTTC. Translating gives CSGGQGAYEQYF.

In this sample, this clonotype turned up a few times. V gene TRBV10-3 combines with J gene TRBJ2-3; 8 bases are a match to TRBD2. Germline V gene sequence: CDR1 ENHRY, CDR2 SYGVKD. The CDR3 length is 15 residues. The junction had 6 bases not matched to a gene; V was cut back by 2 bases and J by 5 bases. CDR3 in amino acids: CAISEGIAGRDTQYF. CDR3 in DNA: TGTGCCATCAGTGAGGGGATAGCGGGGAGAGATACGCAGTATTTT.

The chain recombines TRBV5-1 with TRBJ2-7, with D possibly being TRBD2 (5 bases). The germline V gene encodes CDR1 SGHRS and CDR2 YFSETQ. The CDR3 totals 13 residues. Trimming pared 2 bases from V and 3 bases from J, leaving 9 bases between. The CDR3 is CASSFYGDYEQYF. The CDR3 nucleotides are TGCGCCAGCAGCTTTTACGGGGACTACGAGCAGTACTTC.

The gene calls are TRBV29-1 and TRBJ2-4; D assignment may be TRBD1 or TRBD2 (5 bases each). The CDR3 extends over 13 amino acids. V lost 3 bases to trimming and J lost 1 base, with 7 bases between them. Germline values: CDR1 SQVTM, CDR2 ANQGSEA. In DNA, the CDR3 is TGCAGCGTTGAGTGGGGGGCCAAAAACATTCAGTACTTC. Amino acids: CSVEWGAKNIQYF.

The gene calls are TRBV7-3 and TRBJ2-7; 10 bases line up with TRBD1. V gave up 3 bases and J gave up 6 bases; unmatched junction bases: 5. The germline CDR1 and CDR2 sequences are SGHTA and FQGTGA. CDR3 size: 14 residues. CDR3 DNA: TGTGCCAGCAGCTTGACAGGGGGCGGGGGCGAGCAGTACTTC. This encodes CASSLTGGGGEQYF.

A note on this clonotype: The junction departs from germline at one end; a sequencing error may be responsible. The rearrangement uses TRBV11-2 and TRBJ2-2, with 14 bases fitting TRBD2. CDR1 is SGHAT and CDR2 is FQNNGV in the germline V gene. The CDR3 extends over 18 amino acids. The CDR3, as DNA: TGTGCCAGCAACCCGGGACTAGCGGGAGCGTCCTACACCGGGGAGCCGTTTTTT. Translated: CASNPGLAGASYTGEPFF.

This clonotype was seen a few times. The chain couples TRBV20-1 to TRBJ2-5; D is unclear. The CDR3 is 11 residues long. Germline V gene lookup returns CDR1 DFQATT and CDR2 SNEGSKA (reference sequence). The CDR3 is CSISRQETQYF. In nucleotides, the CDR3 is TGCAGCATATCACGGCAAGAGACCCAGTACTTC.

DNA for the CDR3: TGTGCCAGCAGACCCACCGGGACAGGGGGCGGCCAGCCCCAGCATTTT. Its translation: CASRPTGTGGGQPQHF. The V and J genes are TRBV6-5 and TRBJ1-5, with 12 bases aligning to TRBD1. The germline V gene encodes CDR1 MNHEY and CDR2 SVGAGI. V shed 6 bases, J shed 7 bases, and the junction held 10 bases outside the gene matches. This CDR3 spans 16 amino acids.

This clonotype has just a few counts. The chain recombines TRBV5-1 with TRBJ2-4; the match to TRBD1 covers 8 bases. V lost 1 base to trimming and J lost 13 bases; unmatched junction nucleotides: 19. Per germline, CDR1 SGHRS and CDR2 YFSETQ. This CDR3 has 17 amino acids. The CDR3 region has the DNA TGCGCCAGCAGCTTGTCTTCTACCCGGACAGGGACTGGAGAGCAGTACTTC. It is translated as CASSLSSTRTGTGEQYF.

This chain links TRBV11-2 with TRBJ1-2; D remains ambiguous. CDR1 and CDR2 (germline): SGHAT, FQNNGV. This CDR3 spans 12 amino acids. The V end lost 10 bases, the J end lost 3 bases, and 12 bases lay between the germline ends. The CDR3 nucleotides are TGTGCCACCACGGGAGGGTACTATGGCTACACCTTC. It codes for CATTGGYYGYTF.

The gene calls are TRBV10-3 and TRBJ2-5; TRBD2 agrees at 12 bases. Near its end, the DNA agrees better with TRBJ2-7, so the J call may be wrong. Germline-derived CDR1 and CDR2 are ENHRY and SYGVKD. The CDR3 extends over 14 amino acids. This chain's CDR3 is CAISATSGGLEQYF. The DNA for the CDR3 is TGTGCCATCAGTGCGACTAGCGGGGGCCTCGAGCAGTACTTC.